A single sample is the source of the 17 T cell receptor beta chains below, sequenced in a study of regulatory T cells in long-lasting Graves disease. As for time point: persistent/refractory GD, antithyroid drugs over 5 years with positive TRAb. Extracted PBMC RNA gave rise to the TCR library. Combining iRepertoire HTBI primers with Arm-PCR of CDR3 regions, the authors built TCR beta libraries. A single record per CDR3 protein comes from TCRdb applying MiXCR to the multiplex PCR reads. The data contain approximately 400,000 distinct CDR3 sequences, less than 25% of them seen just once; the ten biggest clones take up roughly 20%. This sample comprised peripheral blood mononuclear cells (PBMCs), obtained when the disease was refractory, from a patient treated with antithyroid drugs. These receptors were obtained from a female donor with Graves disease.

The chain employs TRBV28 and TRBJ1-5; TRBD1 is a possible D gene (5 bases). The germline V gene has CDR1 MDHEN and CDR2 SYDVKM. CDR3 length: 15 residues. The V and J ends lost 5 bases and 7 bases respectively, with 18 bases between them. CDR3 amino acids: CASSPRPGGEQPQHF. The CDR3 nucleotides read TGTGCCAGCAGTCCCCGACCGGGGGGGGAGCAGCCCCAGCATTTT.

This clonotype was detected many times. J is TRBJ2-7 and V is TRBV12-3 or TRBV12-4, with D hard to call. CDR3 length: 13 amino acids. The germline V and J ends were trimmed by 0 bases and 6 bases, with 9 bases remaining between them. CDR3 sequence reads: CASSLAEYLEQYF. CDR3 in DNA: TGTGCCAGCAGTTTAGCGGAGTATCTCGAGCAGTACTTC.

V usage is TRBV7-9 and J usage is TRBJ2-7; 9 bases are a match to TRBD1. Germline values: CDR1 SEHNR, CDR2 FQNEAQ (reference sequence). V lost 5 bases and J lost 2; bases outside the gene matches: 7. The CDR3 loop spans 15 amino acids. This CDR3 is CASSPLGTGTYEQYF. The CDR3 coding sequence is TGTGCCAGCAGCCCCCTGGGGACAGGGACCTACGAGCAGTACTTC.

The CDR3 is CAWSNSYEQYF. The DNA for the CDR3 is TGTGCCTGGAGTAACAGCTACGAGCAGTACTTC. The J gene is TRBJ2-7, the V gene TRBV30; D unclear. This CDR3 spans 11 amino acids. Looked up from germline, CDR1 is GTSNPN and CDR2 is SVGIG (reference sequence). The germline V and J ends were trimmed by 2 bases and 3 bases, with 5 bases remaining between them.

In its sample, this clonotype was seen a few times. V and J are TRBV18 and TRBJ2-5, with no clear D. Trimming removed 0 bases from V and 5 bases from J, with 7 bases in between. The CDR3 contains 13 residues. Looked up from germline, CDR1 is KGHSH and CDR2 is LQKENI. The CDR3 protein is CASSPPISETQYF. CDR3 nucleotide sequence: TGTGCCAGCTCACCACCAATTAGCGAGACCCAGTACTTC.

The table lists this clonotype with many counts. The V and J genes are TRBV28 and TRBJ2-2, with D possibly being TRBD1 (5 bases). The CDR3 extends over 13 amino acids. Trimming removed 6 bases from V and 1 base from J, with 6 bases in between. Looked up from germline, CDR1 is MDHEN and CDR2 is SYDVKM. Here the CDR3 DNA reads TGTGCCAGCAGAGGGGAGAACACCGGGGAGCTGTTTTTT. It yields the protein CASRGENTGELFF.

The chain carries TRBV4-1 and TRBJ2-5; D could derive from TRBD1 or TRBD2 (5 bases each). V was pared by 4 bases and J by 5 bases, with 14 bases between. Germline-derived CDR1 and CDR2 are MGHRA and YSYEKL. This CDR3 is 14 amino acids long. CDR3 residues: CASSPGTQRETQYF. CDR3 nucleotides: TGCGCCAGCAGCCCTGGGACCCAGAGGGAGACCCAGTACTTC.

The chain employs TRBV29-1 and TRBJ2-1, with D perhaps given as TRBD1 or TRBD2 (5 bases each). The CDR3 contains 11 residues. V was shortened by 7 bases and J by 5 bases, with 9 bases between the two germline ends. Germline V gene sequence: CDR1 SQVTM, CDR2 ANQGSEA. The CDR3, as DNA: TGCAGCGGGGGGATGAACAATGAGCAGTTCTTC. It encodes CSGGMNNEQFF.

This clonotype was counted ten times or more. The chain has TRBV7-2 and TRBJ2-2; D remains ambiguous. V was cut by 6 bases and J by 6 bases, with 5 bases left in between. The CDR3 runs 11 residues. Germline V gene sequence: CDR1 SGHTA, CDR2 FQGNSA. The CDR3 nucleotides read TGTGCCAGCAGTCCCTCCGGGGAGCTGTTTTTT. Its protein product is CASSPSGELFF.

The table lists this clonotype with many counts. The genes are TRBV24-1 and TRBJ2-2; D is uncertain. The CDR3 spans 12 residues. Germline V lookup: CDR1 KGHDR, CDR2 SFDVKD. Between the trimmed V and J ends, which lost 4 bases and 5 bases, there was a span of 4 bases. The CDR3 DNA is TGTGCCACCAGTGAGGTTACCGGGGAGCTGTTTTTT. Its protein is CATSEVTGELFF.

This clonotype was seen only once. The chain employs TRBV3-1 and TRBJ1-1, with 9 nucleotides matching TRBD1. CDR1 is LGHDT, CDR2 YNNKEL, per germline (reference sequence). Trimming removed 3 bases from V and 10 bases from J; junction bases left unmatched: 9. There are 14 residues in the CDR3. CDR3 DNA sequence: TGTGCCAGCAGCCAGACACCGGGACAGGGAGGAGCTTTCTTT. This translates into CASSQTPGQGGAFF.

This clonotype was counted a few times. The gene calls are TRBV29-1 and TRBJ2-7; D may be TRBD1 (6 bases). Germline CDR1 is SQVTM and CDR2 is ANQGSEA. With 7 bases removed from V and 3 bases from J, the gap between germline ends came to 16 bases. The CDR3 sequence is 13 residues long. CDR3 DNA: TGCAGCGGGGGCTCAGGGGAGATCTACGAGCAGTACTTC. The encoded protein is CSGGSGEIYEQYF.

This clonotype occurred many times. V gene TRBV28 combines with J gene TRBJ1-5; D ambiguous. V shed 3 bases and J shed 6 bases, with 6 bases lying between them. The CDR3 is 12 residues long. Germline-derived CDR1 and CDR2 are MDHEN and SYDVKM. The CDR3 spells CASSLYPQPQHF. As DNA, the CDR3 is TGTGCCAGCAGTTTGTACCCTCAGCCCCAGCATTTT. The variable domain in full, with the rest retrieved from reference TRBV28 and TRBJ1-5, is DVKVTQSSRYLVKRTGEKVFLECVQDMDHENMFWYRQDPGLGLRLIYFSYDVKMKEKGDIPEGYSVSREKKERFSLILESASTNQTSMYLCASSLYPQPQHFGDGTRLSIL.

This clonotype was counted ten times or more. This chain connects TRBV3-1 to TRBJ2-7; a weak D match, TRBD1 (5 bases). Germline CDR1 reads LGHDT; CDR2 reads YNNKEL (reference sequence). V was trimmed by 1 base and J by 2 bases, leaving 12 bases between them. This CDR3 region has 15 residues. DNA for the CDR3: TGTGCCAGCAGCCAAGGTAACTCAGGGACCTACGAGCAGTACTTC. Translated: CASSQGNSGTYEQYF.

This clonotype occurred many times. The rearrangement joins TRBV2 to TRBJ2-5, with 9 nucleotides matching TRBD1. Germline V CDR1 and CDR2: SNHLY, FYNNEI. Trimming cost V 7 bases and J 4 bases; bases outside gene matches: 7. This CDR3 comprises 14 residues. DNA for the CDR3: TGTGCCAGCACCGGAGGACAGGGGACAGAGACCCAGTACTTC. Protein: CASTGGQGTETQYF.

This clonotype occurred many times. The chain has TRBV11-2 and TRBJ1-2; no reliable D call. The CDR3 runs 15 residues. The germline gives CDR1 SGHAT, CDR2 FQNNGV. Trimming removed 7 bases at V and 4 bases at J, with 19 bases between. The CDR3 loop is CASTPSSGDGYGYTF. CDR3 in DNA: TGTGCCAGCACCCCCTCGTCGGGTGACGGCTATGGCTACACCTTC. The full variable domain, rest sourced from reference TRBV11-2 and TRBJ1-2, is EAGVAQSPRYKIIEKRQSVAFWCNPISGHATLYWYQQILGQGPKLLIQFQNNGVVDDSQLPKDRFSAERLKGVDSTLKIQPAKLEDSAVYLCASTPSSGDGYGYTFGSGTRLTVV.

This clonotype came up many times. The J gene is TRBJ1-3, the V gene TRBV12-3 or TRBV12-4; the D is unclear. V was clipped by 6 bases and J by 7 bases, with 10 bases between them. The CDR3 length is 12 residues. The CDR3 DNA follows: TGTGCCAGCAGCTGGGATCGGAACACCATATATTTT. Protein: CASSWDRNTIYF.